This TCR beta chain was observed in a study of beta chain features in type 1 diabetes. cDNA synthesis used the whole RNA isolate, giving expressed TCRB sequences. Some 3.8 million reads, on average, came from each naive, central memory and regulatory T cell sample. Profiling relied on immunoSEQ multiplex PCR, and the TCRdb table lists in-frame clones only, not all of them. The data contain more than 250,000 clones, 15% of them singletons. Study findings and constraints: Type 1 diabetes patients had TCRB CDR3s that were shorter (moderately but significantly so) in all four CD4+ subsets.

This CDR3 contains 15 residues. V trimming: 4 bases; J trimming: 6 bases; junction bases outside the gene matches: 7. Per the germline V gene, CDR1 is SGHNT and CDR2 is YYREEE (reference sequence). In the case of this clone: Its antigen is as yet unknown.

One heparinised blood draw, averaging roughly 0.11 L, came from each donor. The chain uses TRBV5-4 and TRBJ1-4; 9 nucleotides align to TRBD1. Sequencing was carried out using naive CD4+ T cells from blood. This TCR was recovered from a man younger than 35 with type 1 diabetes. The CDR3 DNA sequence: TGTGCCAGCAGCACCCCTGGACAGGGGTATGAAAAACTGTTTTTT. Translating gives CASSTPGQGYEKLFF.